The 19 T cell receptor beta chains below were found in one sample sequenced in a study of shared clonotypes between healthy human individuals. Method: immunoSEQ multiplex PCR; TCRdb's copy keeps in-frame clones and lacks some. The sample carries about 980,000 clones, more than 75% recorded once. The material sequenced was memory CD4+ T cells sorted from blood. Sample subset: CD45RA-negative fraction. The source is a man younger than 35 in good health.

The chain joins TRBV5-6 to TRBJ1-1; D gene uncertain. The CDR3 has 13 amino acids. V was clipped by 1 base and J by 7 bases, with 11 bases between them. The germline CDR1 and CDR2 sequences are SGHDT and YYEEEE. Written as DNA, the CDR3 is TGTGCCAGCAGCTTGCAAGGGAGGAGTGAAGCTTTCTTT. Encoded protein: CASSLQGRSEAFF.

On this clone itself: A read error may be the cause here, since a much bigger clone is one base away. The V gene is TRBV2, the J gene TRBJ1-1; the match to TRBD1 covers 7 bases. The V segment lost 5 bases and the J segment 0 bases; nucleotides outside the gene matches: 3. Germline values: CDR1 SNHLY, CDR2 FYNNEI. The CDR3 totals 14 residues. CDR3 coding DNA: TGTGCCAGCAGTCCCGGGACAGTGAACACTGAAGCTTTCTTT. It yields the protein CASSPGTVNTEAFF. The variable domain in full, with the rest retrieved from reference TRBV2 and TRBJ1-1, is EPEVTQTPSHQVTQMGQEVILRCVPISNHLYFYWYRQILGQKVEFLVSFYNNEISEKSEIFDDQFSVERPDGSNFTLKIRSTKLEDSAMYFCASSPGTVNTEAFFGQGTRLTVV.

J is TRBJ2-5 and V is TRBV30; D perhaps matches TRBD1 (6 bases). This CDR3 has 14 amino acids. The V gene's germline CDR1 is GTSNPN and CDR2 SVGIG (reference sequence). With 7 bases removed from V and 4 bases from J, the gap between germline ends came to 19 bases. The CDR3 region is CASNSGHPGETQYF. In DNA, the CDR3 is TGTGCCTCGAACTCGGGACACCCGGGAGAGACCCAGTACTTC. Combining the CDR3 with reference TRBV30 and TRBJ2-5 gives the whole variable domain SQTIHQWPATLVQPVGSPLSLECTVEGTSNPNLYWYRQAAGRGLQLLFYSVGIGQISSEVPQNLSASRPQDRQFILSSKKLLLSDSGFYLCASNSGHPGETQYFGPGTRLLVL.

The V and J genes are TRBV7-2 and TRBJ2-3; D unresolved. The CDR3 extends over 14 amino acids. V dropped 3 bases and J dropped 4 bases, with 11 bases sitting between them. Germline-derived CDR1 and CDR2 are SGHTA and FQGNSA. CDR3 region: CASSFRFGADTQYF. As DNA, the CDR3 is TGTGCCAGCAGCTTCCGGTTTGGGGCAGATACGCAGTATTTT. Supplemented by reference TRBV7-2 and TRBJ2-3, the full variable domain reads GAGVSQSPSNKVTEKGKDVELRCDPISGHTALYWYRQSLGQGLEFLIYFQGNSAPDKSGLPSDRFSAERTGGSVSTLTIQRTQQEDSAVYLCASSFRFGADTQYFGPGTRLTVL.

The DNA for the CDR3 is TGCAGCGTTGAAGTTCGACCCTGGGAAGATACGCAGTATTTT. It is translated as CSVEVRPWEDTQYF. This chain uses TRBV29-1 with TRBJ2-3; unclear D gene. CDR3 size: 14 residues. Germline V gene lookup returns CDR1 SQVTM and CDR2 ANQGSEA. Trimming stripped 1 base from V and 5 bases from J, with 13 bases between.

The V call is TRBV5-1, the J call TRBJ1-1; D is undetermined. The V and J ends lost 2 bases and 1 base respectively, with 9 bases between them. There are 14 residues in the CDR3. From germline, CDR1 is SGHRS and CDR2 YFSETQ. In DNA form, the CDR3 reads TGCGCCAGCAGCTTCGCTGGTGGGAACACTGAAGCTTTCTTT. Its protein is CASSFAGGNTEAFF.

The V and J genes are TRBV28 and TRBJ1-5, with 7 bases aligning to TRBD1. Germline CDR1 and CDR2: MDHEN and SYDVKM. V shed 6 bases, J shed 0 bases, and the junction held 8 bases outside the gene matches. The CDR3 totals 16 residues. The CDR3 loop reads CASRGKQGNSNQPQHF. For the CDR3, the DNA is TGTGCCAGCAGGGGTAAACAGGGGAATAGCAATCAGCCCCAGCATTTT.

This clone was counted only a few times. V and J are TRBV5-6 and TRBJ1-5; D not certain. Trimming stripped 1 base from V and 3 bases from J, with 17 bases between. Germline V CDR1 and CDR2: SGHDT, YYEEEE. The CDR3 spans 17 residues. The CDR3 region is CASSLNGPSFNNQPQHF. In DNA form, the CDR3 reads TGTGCCAGCAGCTTGAACGGTCCCTCCTTCAACAATCAGCCCCAGCATTTT.

The chain employs TRBV6-1 and TRBJ2-7; D is ambiguous. The V gene's germline CDR1 is MNHNS and CDR2 SASEGT. Trimming cost V 7 bases and J 0 bases, with 16 bases left between them. This CDR3 is built from 15 residues. CDR3 DNA: TGTGCCAGCATCATAGTAGGCGTTAGCTCCTACGAGCAGTACTTC. It encodes CASIIVGVSSYEQYF.

To note about this clone: Other DNA sequences from this sample encode an identical CDR3 as well. The V and J genes are TRBV27 and TRBJ1-5; unclear D gene. CDR1 and CDR2 from the germline V gene are MNHEY and SMNVEV (reference sequence). CDR3 size: 15 residues. The V gene lost 2 bases and the J gene lost 1 base, with 9 bases spanning the gap. The CDR3 nucleotides are TGTGCCAGCAGTTTAAGTGGTCAGAGCAATCAGCCCCAGCATTTT. Amino acid sequence: CASSLSGQSNQPQHF.

The gene calls are TRBV20-1 and TRBJ1-1; tentative D call: TRBD1 (5 bases). The ends were cut back, 0 bases at V and 7 bases at J, with 6 bases in the middle. The CDR3 length is 11 residues. The germline CDR1 and CDR2 sequences are DFQATT and SNEGSKA (reference sequence). The CDR3 region is CSARDGGEAFF. CDR3 coding DNA: TGCAGTGCTAGAGATGGGGGTGAAGCTTTCTTT.

The chain recombines TRBV27 with TRBJ1-5; 7 bases match TRBD1. With V trimmed by 4 bases and J by 4 bases, 10 bases remained unmatched. Germline-derived CDR1 and CDR2 are MNHEY and SMNVEV (reference sequence). This CDR3 is built from 16 residues. The CDR3 region has the DNA TGTGCCAGCAGTTCCCAATCAGGGGGAGGTAATCAGCCCCAGCATTTT. Translating it yields CASSSQSGGGNQPQHF.

This sequence joins TRBV11-3 and TRBJ2-7; D not resolved. CDR1 SGHNT and CDR2 YENEEA come from the germline V gene. The CDR3 totals 17 residues. Trimming removed 5 bases at V and 0 bases at J, with 20 bases between. The CDR3 loop is CASSPSPGHPLSYEQYF. The DNA for the CDR3 is TGTGCCAGCAGCCCCTCTCCAGGTCACCCCCTCTCCTACGAGCAGTACTTC.

The gene calls are TRBV7-8 and TRBJ2-5, with D hard to call. CDR3 length equals 14 residues. CDR1 and CDR2 from the germline V gene are SGHVS and FQNEAQ. Trimming removed 1 base at V and 1 base at J, with 7 bases between. The DNA of the CDR3 is TGTGCCAGCAGCTTAGTTCTTAGCCAAGAGACCCAGTACTTC. This gives the protein CASSLVLSQETQYF.

The chain links TRBV4-1 to TRBJ2-7; 10 nucleotides align to TRBD1. Germline V gene data show CDR1 as MGHRA and CDR2 as YSYEKL. Losses at the gene ends were 6 bases for V and 4 bases for J; bases not matched to a gene: 6. CDR3 size: 14 residues. The DNA of the CDR3 is TGCGCCAGCAGGAGGACAGGGGGACCTTACGAGCAGTACTTC. Translating gives CASRRTGGPYEQYF.

V usage is TRBV6-5 and J usage is TRBJ2-2; TRBD1 might be the D (6 bases). The V end lost 6 bases, the J end lost 8 bases, and 16 bases lay between the germline ends. The germline CDR1 and CDR2 sequences are MNHEY and SVGAGI. The CDR3 has 14 residues. The CDR3 spells CASSKAGAWGELFF. The CDR3 region has the DNA TGTGCCAGCAGCAAGGCAGGGGCATGGGGGGAGCTGTTTTTT.

The chain links TRBV10-2 to TRBJ2-7; TRBD2 agrees at 10 bases. J gave up 3 bases and V 6 bases, and 5 bases lay outside the gene matches. The CDR3 covers 14 residues. Germline V CDR1 and CDR2: WSHSY, SAAADI. DNA of the CDR3: TGCGCCAGCAGCCCCTGGACTAGCGGCTACGAGCAGTACTTC. Translation: CASSPWTSGYEQYF.

This clone occurred a few times. The rearrangement joins TRBV19 to TRBJ2-5; TRBD1 might be the D (6 bases). This CDR3 contains 17 residues. Trimming removed 0 bases from V and 5 bases from J, with 19 bases in between. CDR1 LNHDA and CDR2 SQIVND come from the germline V gene (reference sequence). For the CDR3, the DNA is TGTGCCAGTAGTATAGATCGGGGACACCCCTGTGGGGAGACCCAGTACTTC. Encoded protein: CASSIDRGHPCGETQYF. The full variable domain, completed using reference TRBV19 and TRBJ2-5, is DGGITQSPKYLFRKEGQNVTLSCEQNLNHDAMYWYRQDPGQGLRLIYYSQIVNDFQKGDIAEGYSVSREKKESFPLTVTSAQKNPTAFYLCASSIDRGHPCGETQYFGPGTRLLVL.

The genes are TRBV30 and TRBJ1-4; possible D gene TRBD1, 6 bases. Trimming removed 3 bases at V and 6 bases at J, with 8 bases between. The CDR3 is made up of 12 amino acids. The germline gives CDR1 GTSNPN, CDR2 SVGIG (reference sequence). CDR3 sequence reads: CAWRGGHEKLFF. The CDR3 coding sequence is TGTGCCTGGAGGGGGGGCCATGAAAAACTGTTTTTT.